One sample yielded the 8 T cell receptor beta chains listed below, sequenced in a study of OX40 agonist ivuxolimab in advanced cancers. Assay: immunoSEQ multiplex PCR; the TCRdb copy retains only in-frame clones and omits some. Of about 72,000 clones in the sample, roughly nine tenths were seen once. The sample consisted of CD4+ or CD8+ T cells sorted from blood, taken in a trial of the OX40 agonist ivuxolimab. The receptors were gathered from an adult with an advanced solid tumor such as melanoma, head and neck, liver or kidney cancer.

The genes are TRBV30 and TRBJ1-1, with D tentatively TRBD1 (5 bases). Germline assignment: CDR1 GTSNPN and CDR2 SVGIG (reference sequence). The CDR3 is 13 amino acids. Trimming stripped 3 bases from V and 4 bases from J, with 12 bases between. The CDR3 sequence is CAWRVGDGTEAFF. The CDR3, as DNA: TGTGCCTGGAGGGTGGGGGATGGCACTGAAGCTTTCTTT.

In its sample, this clone was seen a few times. The chain combines TRBV7-8 with TRBJ2-7; a weak D match, TRBD2 (6 bases). CDR1 is SGHVS and CDR2 is FQNEAQ in the germline V gene. Trimming pared 5 bases from V and 2 bases from J, leaving 16 bases between. The CDR3 has 15 residues. CDR3 sequence: CASSPYRAGPYEQYF. DNA for the CDR3: TGTGCCAGCAGCCCCTACCGGGCGGGACCCTACGAGCAGTACTTC.

The rearrangement uses TRBV19 and TRBJ2-2, with a tentative D call TRBD2 (5 bases). CDR1 and CDR2 (germline): LNHDA, SQIVND (reference sequence). This CDR3 contains 15 residues. V dropped 7 bases and J dropped 5 bases, with 17 bases sitting between them. The CDR3 spells CASNRGGGSTGELFF. As DNA, the CDR3 is TGTGCCAGTAATCGAGGTGGCGGGTCTACCGGGGAGCTGTTTTTT.

This clone was seen a single time. The CDR3 nucleotides read TGTGCCAGCAGCGCCTCGGGCGATAGCAATCAGCCCCAGCATTTT. This translates into CASSASGDSNQPQHF. The chain carries TRBV9 and TRBJ1-5, with D unclear. Germline V CDR1 and CDR2: SGDLS, YYNGEE. Trimming pared 3 bases from V and 0 bases from J, leaving 10 bases between. The CDR3 length is 15 residues.

The chain uses TRBV29-1 and TRBJ2-3; 12 nucleotides match TRBD1. The CDR3 has 15 residues. Per germline, CDR1 SQVTM and CDR2 ANQGSEA. Trimming removed 8 bases from V and 0 bases from J; junction bases left unmatched: 6. For the CDR3, the DNA is TGCAGCCAGGTGGGACAGGGGGCTAGCACAGATACGCAGTATTTT. As protein: CSQVGQGASTDTQYF.

J is TRBJ2-5 and V is TRBV7-9; 7 bases fit TRBD1. V gave up 1 base and J gave up 4 bases; unmatched junction bases: 3. Germline CDR1 reads SEHNR; CDR2 reads FQNEAQ (reference sequence). This CDR3 is 14 amino acids long. Written as DNA, the CDR3 is TGTGCCAGCAGCTTAGGAGGGGGCGGAGAGACCCAGTACTTC. Its protein is CASSLGGGGETQYF.

The chain employs TRBV19 and TRBJ2-3, with D perhaps assigned TRBD1 or TRBD2 (5 bases each). Germline CDR1 reads LNHDA; CDR2 reads SQIVND (reference sequence). The length of the CDR3 is 15 residues. Trimming took off 3 bases at V and 1 base at J, with 11 bases between the two ends. The CDR3 DNA reads TGTGCCAGTAGTATGGGGCGGGCCGGCACAGATACGCAGTATTTT. Protein product: CASSMGRAGTDTQYF.

The J gene is TRBJ2-5, the V gene TRBV6-5; TRBD1 matches 11 bases. The CDR3 runs to 15 residues. V shed 5 bases and J 6 bases; nucleotides not matched to a gene: 8. Germline lookup yields CDR1 MNHEY and CDR2 SVGAGI. The CDR3 DNA reads as TGTGCCAGCAGTCCCCCGGGACAGGGGGACAAGACCCAGTACTTC. The encoded protein is CASSPPGQGDKTQYF.